The clone carrying this T cell receptor beta chain has a single count. Its antigen is undetermined. The sample belongs to a study of shared clonotypes between healthy human individuals. Donors comprised only Caucasian adults living in Nashville, Tennessee. Produced via immunoSEQ multiplex PCR; TCRdb's table is partial and in-frame only. The sample has 550,000 to 700,000 clones; 73% are singletons. Study outcomes and limitations: Estimated clonotype richness was generally higher in naive than memory subsets. Sharing across a handful of donors was seen in 4% to 6.5% of naive CD4 clonotypes.

Sequencing was carried out using memory CD4+ T cells sorted from blood. Regarding subset: CD45RA-negative fraction. The receptor was isolated from a woman aged 25 to 39 in good health.

The CDR3 DNA reads TGTGCCAGCAGCCTACAGGGGGCAAGGTCACCCCTCCACTTT. It yields the protein CASSLQGARSPLHF. The chain couples TRBV6-5 to TRBJ1-6; 9 bases line up with TRBD1. This CDR3 is 14 amino acids long. With 6 bases clipped from V and 10 bases from J, the junction kept 7 bases outside the gene matches. Germline V gene lookup returns CDR1 MNHEY and CDR2 SVGAGI.